Shown below are 9 T cell receptor beta chains from a single sample sequenced in a study of CD8+ T cells in alopecia areata. Sequencing used cDNA as its template, made by extracting RNA and reverse transcribing it. Data came from immunoSEQ multiplex PCR; TCRdb stores just in-frame clones and leaves some out. The sample lists about 210,000 clones, about 40% seen once, with approximately 2.9% in the top ten. Treatment denoted: oral pan-JAK inhibitor, 5-10 mg twice daily. Sequences were derived from CD4+ T cells sorted from blood, sampled at roughly week 38, from a patient treated with tofacitinib. The origin of the receptors is a human donor with alopecia areata.

V and J are TRBV30 and TRBJ1-2; D is possibly TRBD1 (6 bases). Germline V CDR1 and CDR2: GTSNPN, SVGIG (reference sequence). CDR3 length: 15 residues. V shed 0 bases and J shed 4 bases, with 15 bases lying between them. The CDR3, as DNA: TGTGCCTGGAGTGTTATCCAAGGGGGAAGCTATGGCTACACCTTC. Protein: CAWSVIQGGSYGYTF.

The rearrangement joins TRBV9 to TRBJ1-1; TRBD1 matches 10 bases. Trimming removed 4 bases from V and 6 bases from J; junction bases left unmatched: 12. The CDR3 covers 16 residues. Germline V gives CDR1 SGDLS, CDR2 YYNGEE. The CDR3 sequence is CASSSRTGGIVAEAFF. CDR3 bases: TGTGCCAGCAGCTCCAGGACAGGGGGGATCGTCGCTGAAGCTTTCTTT.

The V and J genes are TRBV14 and TRBJ1-4; D gene uncertain. Trimming removed 0 bases from V and 11 bases from J, with 10 bases in between. Germline V gene data show CDR1 as SGHDN and CDR2 as FVKESK. This CDR3 region has 13 residues. In DNA form, the CDR3 reads TGTGCCAGCAGCCAAGATCTAGGAGGGAAACTGTTTTTT. Translated, it gives CASSQDLGGKLFF.

The gene calls are TRBV30 and TRBJ1-1, with 10 bases matching TRBD1. CDR1 and CDR2 (germline): GTSNPN, SVGIG (reference sequence). J gave up 7 bases and V 7 bases, and 3 bases lay outside the gene matches. The CDR3 is 11 residues long. The CDR3 sequence is CASGQGGEAFF. CDR3 nucleotide sequence: TGTGCCTCTGGACAGGGGGGTGAAGCTTTCTTT. Complete variable domain (other parts from reference TRBV30 and TRBJ1-1): SQTIHQWPATLVQPVGSPLSLECTVEGTSNPNLYWYRQAAGRGLQLLFYSVGIGQISSEVPQNLSASRPQDRQFILSSKKLLLSDSGFYLCASGQGGEAFFGQGTRLTVV.

This clone was observed a handful of times. The rearrangement joins TRBV25-1 to TRBJ2-7; D is uncertain. V lost 5 bases and J 6 bases, leaving 14 bases between the germline ends. The CDR3 runs 13 residues. Looked up from germline, CDR1 is MGHDK and CDR2 is SYGVNS. The DNA for the CDR3 is TGTGCCAGCAGTCCCCACAATCCACCCGAGCAGTACTTC. As protein: CASSPHNPPEQYF.

The rearrangement uses TRBV5-1 and TRBJ1-1; D is undetermined. From germline, CDR1 is SGHRS and CDR2 YFSETQ. With 4 bases removed from V and 1 base from J, the gap between germline ends came to 11 bases. CDR3 length: 14 residues. CDR3 DNA sequence: TGCGCCAGCAGCCCCCTCTCGGGGAACACTGAAGCTTTCTTT. This encodes CASSPLSGNTEAFF.

This clone appeared a few times. The rearrangement joins TRBV5-1 to TRBJ1-1, with a tentative D call TRBD1 (5 bases). The V gene lost 3 bases and the J gene lost 0 bases, with 9 bases spanning the gap. The V gene's germline CDR1 is SGHRS and CDR2 YFSETQ. CDR3 size: 14 residues. CDR3 sequence (DNA): TGCGCCAGCAGCTCCGGAGGGGTGAACACTGAAGCTTTCTTT. Translation: CASSSGGVNTEAFF.

As for this clone: Other DNA sequences in the same sample also yield this CDR3. CDR3 region: CASSLRGLETQYF. CDR3 in DNA: TGTGCCAGCAGCCTTAGAGGACTGGAGACCCAGTACTTC. The chain uses TRBV7-2 and TRBJ2-5; possible D gene TRBD2, 5 bases. Trimming took off 5 bases at V and 5 bases at J, with 12 bases between the two ends. Per the germline V gene, CDR1 is SGHTA and CDR2 is FQGNSA. The CDR3 is 13 amino acids.

This chain links TRBV5-1 with TRBJ2-5; D possibly corresponds to TRBD1 (7 bases). The CDR3 covers 15 residues. The V end lost 4 bases, the J end lost 2 bases, and 15 bases lay between the germline ends. From germline, CDR1 is SGHRS and CDR2 YFSETQ. This chain's CDR3 is CASSQPGGPQETQYF. CDR3 coding DNA: TGCGCCAGCAGCCAGCCAGGGGGGCCGCAAGAGACCCAGTACTTC.